The entry below gives a single TCR beta chain sequence along with its context. Its antigen specificity is not known. Nothing much larger sits one base from this clone, and base qualities are not available. This specimen comes from a study of T cell responses to AZD1222 COVID-19 vaccine (dated by TCRdb to the early 2020s). A note on the overall study: AZD1222 recipients given second doses at about 4 weeks or at about 12 weeks were pooled, since spike-specific TCR depth and breadth were not found to differ between the two schedules. TCR sequencing was performed for 230 to 250 trial participants, of whom 207 were given two doses of AZD1222 and approximately 26 were given two doses of MenACWY control vaccine. Trial participants were enrolled into age subgroups of 18-55, 56-69 and 70-plus years, which contained around 150, 29 and 61 TCR-sequenced participants, respectively.

Here is what the overall study found, with its caveats: Only six AZD1222 recipients were SARS-CoV-2 seropositive at baseline, limiting conclusions about previously exposed vaccinees. A significant rise in spike-specific TCR breadth and depth was observed after two AZD1222 doses relative to day 0 and relative to MenACWY recipients. The whole spike protein was spanned by vaccine-associated CD4 TCRs, and dominant responses were seen in regions 160-218 and 743-854. Nearly half of unique spike-specific TCRs reportedly recognized epitopes outside regions mutated in the B.1.351 and B.1.1.7 variants. Participants were mostly white British and included more females than males, and it was suggested by the authors that clonal diversity may have been underestimated. Because no samples from the day 14 peak response were available, repertoires could be characterized only after the peak T cell response. The 56-69-year group was small, and its depth increase did not reach significance, likely because of low power.

The time point label for this specimen denotes: baseline before first vaccination. Vaccinee samples came from UK trials COV001 and COV002, including a single-blind randomized controlled phase 2/3 trial of AZD1222 (ChAdOx1 nCoV-19) in healthy adults. For TCRbeta chain sequencing, PBMC samples were collected from trial participants at day 0 and at day 28 after the second dose. The CDR3 regions of human TCRbeta chains were subjected to immunosequencing. As for the authors' bioinformatics: Repertoire TCRs were checked for matches against a reference library of SARS-CoV-2-specific TCRs that had been generated using the MIRA antigen-specificity platform. Breadth was defined as the fraction of unique TCRs that were SARS-CoV-2-associated. Depth was defined as the fraction of total T cells that were SARS-CoV-2-associated. Using the MIRA data, each spike-specific TCR was assigned both to the spike region to which the TCR was reactive and to a CD4 or CD8 class. Log10-transformed breadth and depth values were compared by one-way ANOVA with Sidak's multiple comparisons tests. This is the immuneACCESS table as TCRdb keeps it, with only in-frame sequences that have V and J called. A part of the clones is gone; compared with another copy, unresolved V genes explain less than half, and the rest is unexplained. That table furnishes V, J and clone size, whereas the DNA furnished D and trimming. The sample table records 140,000 to 150,000 clones; around 90% of these occur just once. Roughly 5.6% of the sample belongs to the ten largest clones.

Counted from cysteine to phenylalanine, this CDR3 has 15 amino acids. The read is trimmed to its CDR3 DNA, 45 bases read in frame from base 1. The germline V end is reduced by 5 bases and the J end by 7 bases; junction bases left unmatched: 9. As encoded in the germline V gene, CDR1 is MGHRA while CDR2 is YSYEKL. The TCR comes from an adult in good health. The source was peripheral blood, collected on day 0 of AZD1222 vaccination. The V gene is TRBV4-1 and the J gene is TRBJ2-1; 9 junctional bases match TRBD2. The bases read TGCGCCAGCAGCAACCCAAGCGGGGGGAAGAATGAGCAGTTCTTC. Its amino acids are CASSNPSGGKNEQFF.